Here is one TCR beta chain with its context. This record comes from a study of blood T cell repertoires in COVID-19. Symptom resolution, clearance, or two negative PCRs marked the recovered donors of Cohort 3. TCRdb's copy holds only in-frame clones and misses some; the assay was immunoSEQ multiplex PCR. The table lists just under 250,000 clones, about 89% of them singletons, with 3.5% to 4.5% in the top ten. The TCR originated in a woman aged 25 to 39 who had recovered from COVID-19. Material for sequencing was PBMCs or T cells enriched from blood (not recorded which).

The CDR3 loop reads CASSKPGLGKDEQYF. For the CDR3, the DNA is TGTGCCAGCAGTAAACCGGGACTAGGCAAGGACGAGCAGTACTTC. V usage is TRBV6-2 or TRBV6-3 and J usage is TRBJ2-7; 8 bases match TRBD2. Per germline, CDR1 MNHEY and CDR2 SVGEGT. The V and J ends lost 5 bases and 5 bases, in that order; junction bases with no gene match: 11. The length of the CDR3 is 15 residues.